This T cell receptor (beta chain) stems from a study of neoadjuvant anti-PD-1 for oral cavity cancer. Germline values: CDR1 PRHDT, CDR2 FYEKMQ (reference sequence). The CDR3 has 13 amino acids, counting both end residues. Cohort: HPV-negative, locally advanced oral cavity squamous cell carcinoma patients. General study points: Higher pretreatment blood Treg/Th17 ratios correlated with higher pretreatment blood and lower post-treatment tumor TCRbeta clonality.

Here immunoSEQ multiplex PCR was the method, and the copy in TCRdb shows in-frame clones only, minus some. The data show 72,000 or so clones, 80% to 90% seen once. Regarding this clone: What it binds is unknown. The conserved phenylalanine or tryptophan is not found at the CDR3 terminus, so this likely reflects a read error. The limits of the CDR3 on the DNA are not certain, so only TCRdb's listed CDR3 is given.

The receptor's source is a person aged 35-79 years with oral cavity squamous cell carcinoma. The input for sequencing was PBMCs, taken before nivolumab (anti-PD-1) treatment. V and J are TRBV13 and TRBJ2-6; the table gives TRBD2 as D, unverified against the DNA. CDR3 residues: CASRSVELSTKSG.